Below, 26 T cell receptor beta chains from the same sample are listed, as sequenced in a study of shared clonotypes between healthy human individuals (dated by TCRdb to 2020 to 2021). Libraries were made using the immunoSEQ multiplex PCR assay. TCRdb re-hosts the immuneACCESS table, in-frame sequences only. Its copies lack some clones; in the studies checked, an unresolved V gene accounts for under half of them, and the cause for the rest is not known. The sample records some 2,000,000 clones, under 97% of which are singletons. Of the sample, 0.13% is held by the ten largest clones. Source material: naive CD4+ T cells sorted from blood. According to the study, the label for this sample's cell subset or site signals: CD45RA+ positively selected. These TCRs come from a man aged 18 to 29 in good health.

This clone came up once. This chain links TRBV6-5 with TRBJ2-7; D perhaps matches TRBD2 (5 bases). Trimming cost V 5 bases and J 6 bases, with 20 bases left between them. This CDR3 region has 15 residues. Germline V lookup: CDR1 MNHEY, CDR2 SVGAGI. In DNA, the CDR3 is TGTGCCAGCAGTCCAATCACGACAAGCACTAGCGAGCAGTACTTC. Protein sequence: CASSPITTSTSEQYF.

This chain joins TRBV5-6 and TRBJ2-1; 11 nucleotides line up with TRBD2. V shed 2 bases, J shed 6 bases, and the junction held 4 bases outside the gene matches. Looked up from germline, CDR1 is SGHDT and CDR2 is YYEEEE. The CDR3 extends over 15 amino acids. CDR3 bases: TGTGCCAGCAGCTTTAGCGGGAGGGCCGCCAATGAGCAGTTCTTC. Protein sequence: CASSFSGRAANEQFF. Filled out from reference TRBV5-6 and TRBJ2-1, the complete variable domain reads DAGVTQSPTHLIKTRGQQVTLRCSPKSGHDTVSWYQQALGQGPQFIFQYYEEEERQRGNFPDRFSGHQFPNYSSELNVNALLLGDSALYLCASSFSGRAANEQFFGPGTRLTVL.

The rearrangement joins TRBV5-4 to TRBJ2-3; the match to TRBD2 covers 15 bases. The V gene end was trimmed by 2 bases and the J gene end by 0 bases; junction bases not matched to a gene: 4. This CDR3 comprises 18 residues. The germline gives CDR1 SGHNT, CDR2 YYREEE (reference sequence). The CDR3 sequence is CASSLGLAGGISTDTQYF. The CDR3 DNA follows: TGTGCCAGCAGCTTAGGACTAGCGGGAGGGATTAGCACAGATACGCAGTATTTT.

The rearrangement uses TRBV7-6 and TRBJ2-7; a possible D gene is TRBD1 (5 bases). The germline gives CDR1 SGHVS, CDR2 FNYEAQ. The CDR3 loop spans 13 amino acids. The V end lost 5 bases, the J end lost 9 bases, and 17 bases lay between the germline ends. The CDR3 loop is CASSLRQFMGQYF. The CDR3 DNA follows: TGTGCCAGCAGCCTTAGACAGTTCATGGGGCAGTACTTC. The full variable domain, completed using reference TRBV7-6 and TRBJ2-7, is GAGVSQSPRYKVTKRGQDVALRCDPISGHVSLYWYRQALGQGPEFLTYFNYEAQQDKSGLPNDRFSAERPEGSISTLTIQRTEQRDSAMYRCASSLRQFMGQYFGPGTRLTVT.

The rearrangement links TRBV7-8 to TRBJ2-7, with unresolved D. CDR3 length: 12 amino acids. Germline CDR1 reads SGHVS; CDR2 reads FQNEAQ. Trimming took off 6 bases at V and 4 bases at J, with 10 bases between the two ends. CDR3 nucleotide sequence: TGTGCCAGCAGTCCGAGTTTATACGAGCAGTACTTC. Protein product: CASSPSLYEQYF.

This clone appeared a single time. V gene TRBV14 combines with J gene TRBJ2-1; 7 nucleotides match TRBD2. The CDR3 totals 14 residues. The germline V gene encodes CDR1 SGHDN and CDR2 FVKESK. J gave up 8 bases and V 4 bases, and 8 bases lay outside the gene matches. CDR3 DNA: TGTGCCAGCAGCCTTTGGCGGGGGAGGGATGAGCAGTTCTTC. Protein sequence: CASSLWRGRDEQFF.

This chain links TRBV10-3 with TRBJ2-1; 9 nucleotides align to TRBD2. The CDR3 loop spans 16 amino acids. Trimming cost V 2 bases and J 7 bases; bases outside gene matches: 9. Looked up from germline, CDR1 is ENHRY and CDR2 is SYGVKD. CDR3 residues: CAISEAWASGVNEQFF. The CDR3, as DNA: TGTGCCATCAGTGAGGCGTGGGCTAGCGGGGTGAATGAGCAGTTCTTC.

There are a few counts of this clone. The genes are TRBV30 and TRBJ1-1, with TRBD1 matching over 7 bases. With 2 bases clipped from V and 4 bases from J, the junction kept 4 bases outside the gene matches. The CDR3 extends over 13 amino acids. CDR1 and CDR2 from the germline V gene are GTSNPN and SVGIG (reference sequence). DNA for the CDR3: TGTGCCTGGAGTACAGGGGTGCGCACTGAAGCTTTCTTT. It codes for CAWSTGVRTEAFF. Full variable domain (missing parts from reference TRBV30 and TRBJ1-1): SQTIHQWPATLVQPVGSPLSLECTVEGTSNPNLYWYRQAAGRGLQLLFYSVGIGQISSEVPQNLSASRPQDRQFILSSKKLLLSDSGFYLCAWSTGVRTEAFFGQGTRLTVV.

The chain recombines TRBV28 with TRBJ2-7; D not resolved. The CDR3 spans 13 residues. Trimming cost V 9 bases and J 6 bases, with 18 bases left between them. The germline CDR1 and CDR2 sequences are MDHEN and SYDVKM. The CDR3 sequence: CASLSPNFGEQYF. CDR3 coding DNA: TGTGCCAGTCTATCCCCCAATTTCGGCGAGCAGTACTTC.

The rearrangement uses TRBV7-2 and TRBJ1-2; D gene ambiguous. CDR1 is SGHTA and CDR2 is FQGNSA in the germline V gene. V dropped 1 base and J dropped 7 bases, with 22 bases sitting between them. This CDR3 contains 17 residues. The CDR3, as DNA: TGTGCCAGCAGCTTAGGTATACTAGACATTTCTGCGGCTGGCTACACCTTC. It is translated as CASSLGILDISAAGYTF.

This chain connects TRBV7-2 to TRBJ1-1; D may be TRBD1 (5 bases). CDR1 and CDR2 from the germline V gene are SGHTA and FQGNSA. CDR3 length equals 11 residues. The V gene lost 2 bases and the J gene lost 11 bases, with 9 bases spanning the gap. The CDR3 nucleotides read TGTGCCAGCAGCTTACAGGGTCGGGCTTTCTTT. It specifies CASSLQGRAFF.

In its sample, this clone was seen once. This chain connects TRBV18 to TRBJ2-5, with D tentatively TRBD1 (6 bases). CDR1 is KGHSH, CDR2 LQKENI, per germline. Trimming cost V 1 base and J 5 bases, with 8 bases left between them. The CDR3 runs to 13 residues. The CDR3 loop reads CASSPQQGETQYF. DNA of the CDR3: TGTGCCAGCTCACCACAGCAGGGGGAGACCCAGTACTTC.

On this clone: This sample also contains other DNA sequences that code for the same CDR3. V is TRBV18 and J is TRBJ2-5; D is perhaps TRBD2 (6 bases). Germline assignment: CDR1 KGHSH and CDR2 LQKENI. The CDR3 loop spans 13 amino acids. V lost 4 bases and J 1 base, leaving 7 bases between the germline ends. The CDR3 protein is CASSRDSQETQYF. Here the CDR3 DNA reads TGTGCCAGCTCACGGGACTCCCAAGAGACCCAGTACTTC.

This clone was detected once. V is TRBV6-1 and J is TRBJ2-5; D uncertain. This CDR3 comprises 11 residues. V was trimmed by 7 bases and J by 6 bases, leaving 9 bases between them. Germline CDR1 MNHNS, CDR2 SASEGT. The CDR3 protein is CASTGGQTQYF. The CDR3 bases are TGTGCCAGCACCGGTGGTCAGACCCAGTACTTC.

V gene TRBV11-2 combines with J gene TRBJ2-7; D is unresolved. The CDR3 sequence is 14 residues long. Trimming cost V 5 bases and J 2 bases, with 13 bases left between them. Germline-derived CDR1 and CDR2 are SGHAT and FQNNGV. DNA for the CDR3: TGTGCCAGCAGCCTGAACTTGCAAACCTACGAGCAGTACTTC. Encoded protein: CASSLNLQTYEQYF. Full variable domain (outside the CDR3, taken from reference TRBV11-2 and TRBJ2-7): EAGVAQSPRYKIIEKRQSVAFWCNPISGHATLYWYQQILGQGPKLLIQFQNNGVVDDSQLPKDRFSAERLKGVDSTLKIQPAKLEDSAVYLCASSLNLQTYEQYFGPGTRLTVT.

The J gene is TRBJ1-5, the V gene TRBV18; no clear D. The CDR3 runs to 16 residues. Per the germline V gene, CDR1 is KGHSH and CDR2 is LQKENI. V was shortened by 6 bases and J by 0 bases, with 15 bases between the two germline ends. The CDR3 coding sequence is TGTGCCAGCTCCCAAACCTTGACGGATAGCAATCAGCCCCAGCATTTT. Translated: CASSQTLTDSNQPQHF.

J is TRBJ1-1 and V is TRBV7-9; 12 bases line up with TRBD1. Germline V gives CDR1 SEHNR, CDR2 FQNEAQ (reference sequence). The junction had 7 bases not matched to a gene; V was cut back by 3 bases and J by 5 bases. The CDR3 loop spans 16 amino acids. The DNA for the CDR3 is TGTGCCAGCAGCTTGCTCCGGGACAGGGGGCTTACTGAAGCTTTCTTT. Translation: CASSLLRDRGLTEAFF. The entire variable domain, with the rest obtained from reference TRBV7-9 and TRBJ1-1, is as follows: DTGVSQNPRHKITKRGQNVTFRCDPISEHNRLYWYRQTLGQGPEFLTYFQNEAQLEKSRLLSDRFSAERPKGSFSTLEIQRTEQGDSAMYLCASSLLRDRGLTEAFFGQGTRLTVV.

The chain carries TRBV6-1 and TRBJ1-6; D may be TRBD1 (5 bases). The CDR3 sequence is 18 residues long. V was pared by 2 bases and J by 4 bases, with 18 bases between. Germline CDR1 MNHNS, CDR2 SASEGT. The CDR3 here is CASSENPTPSGYNSPLHF. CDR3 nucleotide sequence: TGTGCCAGCAGTGAAAACCCGACCCCATCAGGGTATAATTCACCCCTCCACTTT.

The CDR3 bases are TGTGCCAGCAGCTTAGCGCGGTGGCGGGGGGACTCCTCCTACGAGCAGTACTTC. It codes for CASSLARWRGDSSYEQYF. The chain employs TRBV7-2 and TRBJ2-7; 8 positions match TRBD2. J gave up 0 bases and V 0 bases, and 10 bases lay outside the gene matches. Per germline, CDR1 SGHTA and CDR2 FQGNSA. The CDR3 contains 18 residues. The variable domain in full, with the rest retrieved from reference TRBV7-2 and TRBJ2-7, is GAGVSQSPSNKVTEKGKDVELRCDPISGHTALYWYRQSLGQGLEFLIYFQGNSAPDKSGLPSDRFSAERTGGSVSTLTIQRTQQEDSAVYLCASSLARWRGDSSYEQYFGPGTRLTVT.

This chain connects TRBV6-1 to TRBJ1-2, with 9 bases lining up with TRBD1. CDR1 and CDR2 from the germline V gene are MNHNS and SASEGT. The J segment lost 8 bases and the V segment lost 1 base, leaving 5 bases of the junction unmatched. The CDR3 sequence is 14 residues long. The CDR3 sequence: CASSEGGTGSGYTF. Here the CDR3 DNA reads TGTGCCAGCAGTGAAGGAGGGACAGGGTCGGGCTACACCTTC.

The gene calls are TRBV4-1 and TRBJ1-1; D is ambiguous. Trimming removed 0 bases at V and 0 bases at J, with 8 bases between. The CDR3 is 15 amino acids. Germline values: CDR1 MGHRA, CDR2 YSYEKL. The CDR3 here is CASSQEPAMNTEAFF. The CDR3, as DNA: TGCGCCAGCAGCCAAGAACCGGCTATGAACACTGAAGCTTTCTTT.

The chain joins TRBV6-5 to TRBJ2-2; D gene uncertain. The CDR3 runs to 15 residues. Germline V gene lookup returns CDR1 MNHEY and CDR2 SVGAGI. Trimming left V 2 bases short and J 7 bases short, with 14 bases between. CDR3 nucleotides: TGTGCCAGCAGTTACGAAAAAACAGTCATCGGGGAGCTGTTTTTT. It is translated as CASSYEKTVIGELFF.

The CDR3, as DNA: TGTGCCAGCAGTTATTCGGGCGTCGAGCAGTACTTC. Protein product: CASSYSGVEQYF. The chain has TRBV2 and TRBJ2-7; D call uncertain. Trimming took 5 bases from V and 6 from J, leaving 11 bases between them. CDR1 and CDR2 (germline): SNHLY, FYNNEI. The CDR3 covers 12 residues.

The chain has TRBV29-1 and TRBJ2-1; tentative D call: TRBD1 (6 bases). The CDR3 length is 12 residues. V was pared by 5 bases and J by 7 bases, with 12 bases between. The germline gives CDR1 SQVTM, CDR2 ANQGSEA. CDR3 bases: TGCAGCGTTTCAGGGGACGTAAATGAGCAGTTCTTC. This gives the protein CSVSGDVNEQFF.

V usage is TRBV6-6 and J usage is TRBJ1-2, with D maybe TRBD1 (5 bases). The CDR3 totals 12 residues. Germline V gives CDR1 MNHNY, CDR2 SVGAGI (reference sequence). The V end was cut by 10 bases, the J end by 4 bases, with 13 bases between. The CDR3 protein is CATGTDSYGYTF. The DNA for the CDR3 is TGTGCCACCGGGACCGATTCCTATGGCTACACCTTC.

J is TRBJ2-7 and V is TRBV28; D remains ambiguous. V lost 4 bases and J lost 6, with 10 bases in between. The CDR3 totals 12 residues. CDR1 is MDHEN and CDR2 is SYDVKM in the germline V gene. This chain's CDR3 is CASSSPTGEQYF. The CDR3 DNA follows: TGTGCCAGCAGTTCCCCCACGGGCGAGCAGTACTTC. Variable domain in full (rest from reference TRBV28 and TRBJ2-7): DVKVTQSSRYLVKRTGEKVFLECVQDMDHENMFWYRQDPGLGLRLIYFSYDVKMKEKGDIPEGYSVSREKKERFSLILESASTNQTSMYLCASSSPTGEQYFGPGTRLTVT.